This T cell receptor (beta chain) stems from a study of blood T cell repertoires in COVID-19. Study as a whole: The United States, Italy and Spain provided the acute and convalescent COVID-19 samples.

The CDR3 extends over 16 amino acids. Germline values: CDR1 LNHDA, CDR2 SQIVND (reference sequence). Trimming cost V 1 base and J 5 bases; bases outside gene matches: 6. Only in-frame clones appear in the TCRdb table, and some are missing; sequencing was by immunoSEQ multiplex PCR. The table has approximately 300,000 clones, around nine tenths seen once. Assignments of participants to cohorts depended upon their own reported clinical history. This sequence originates from a woman aged 18-29 years who had recovered from COVID-19. The chain joins TRBV19 to TRBJ2-2; 8 nucleotides line up with TRBD2. Sequenced input: PBMCs or T cells enriched from blood (not recorded which). CDR3 sequence reads: CASSIVRGGGTGELFF. The CDR3 coding sequence is TGTGCCAGTAGTATAGTTAGGGGCGGGGGGACCGGGGAGCTGTTTTTT.